This passage covers 4 T cell receptor beta chains from one sample sequenced in a study of memory CD4+ T cells and cytomegalovirus serostatus. Single viable CD3+CD4+CD8-CD45RO+ cells were sorted as the memory CD4+ T cells. Sequencing used immunoSEQ multiplex PCR; TCRdb keeps in-frame clones, though not all of them. The table records approximately 26,000 clones, about 80% of them present only once. Sequencing was performed on memory CD4+ T cells from blood. These receptor sequences come from an adult in good health and CMV-seronegative.

This chain uses TRBV7-2 with TRBJ2-1; 7 nucleotides line up with TRBD1. The J segment lost 8 bases and the V segment lost 3 bases, leaving 4 bases of the junction unmatched. The CDR3 has 13 residues. CDR1 SGHTA and CDR2 FQGNSA come from the germline V gene. The CDR3 loop reads CASSFQGVDEQFF. The CDR3 DNA is TGTGCCAGCAGCTTTCAGGGGGTTGATGAGCAGTTCTTC.

This chain connects TRBV5-1 to TRBJ2-7, with 8 bases lining up with TRBD1. Trimming took 7 bases from V and 4 from J; bases not matched to a gene: 4. This CDR3 spans 12 amino acids. Germline CDR1 and CDR2: SGHRS and YFSETQ. In DNA form, the CDR3 reads TGCGCCAGCCGACAGGGGTCTTACGAGCAGTACTTC. Translating gives CASRQGSYEQYF. Using reference TRBV5-1 and TRBJ2-7 for the parts outside the CDR3, the full variable domain is KAGVTQTPRYLIKTRGQQVTLSCSPISGHRSVSWYQQTPGQGLQFLFEYFSETQRNKGNFPGRFSGRQFSNSRSEMNVSTLELGDSALYLCASRQGSYEQYFGPGTRLTVT.

This clone has a single count. The chain employs TRBV18 and TRBJ2-7; D is undetermined. The germline V gene has CDR1 KGHSH and CDR2 LQKENI. V shed 0 bases and J shed 6 bases, with 12 bases lying between them. The CDR3 has 14 amino acids. DNA of the CDR3: TGTGCCAGCTCACCACCAGGTGGGTTCTCCGAGCAGTACTTC. Translated, it gives CASSPPGGFSEQYF. The full variable domain, with the rest looked up from reference TRBV18 and TRBJ2-7, is NAGVMQNPRHLVRRRGQEARLRCSPMKGHSHVYWYRQLPEEGLKFMVYLQKENIIDESGMPKERFSAEFPKEGPSILRIQQVVRGDSAAYFCASSPPGGFSEQYFGPGTRLTVT.

The rearrangement joins TRBV28 to TRBJ1-1, with no clear D. V was clipped by 3 bases and J by 0 bases, with 5 bases between them. The germline CDR1 and CDR2 sequences are MDHEN and SYDVKM. This CDR3 has 13 amino acids. CDR3 sequence reads: CASSLGVNTEAFF. The CDR3 DNA reads TGTGCCAGCAGTTTGGGCGTGAACACTGAAGCTTTCTTT.